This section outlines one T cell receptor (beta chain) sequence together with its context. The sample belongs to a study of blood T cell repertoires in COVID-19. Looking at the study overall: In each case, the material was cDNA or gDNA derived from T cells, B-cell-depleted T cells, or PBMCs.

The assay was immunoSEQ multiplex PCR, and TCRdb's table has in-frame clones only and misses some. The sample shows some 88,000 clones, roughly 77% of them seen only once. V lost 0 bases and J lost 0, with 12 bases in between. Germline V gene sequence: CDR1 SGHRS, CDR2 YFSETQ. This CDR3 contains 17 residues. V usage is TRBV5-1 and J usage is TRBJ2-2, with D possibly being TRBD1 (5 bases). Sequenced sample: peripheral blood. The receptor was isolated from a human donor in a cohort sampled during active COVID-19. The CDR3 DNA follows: TGCGCCAGCAGCTTGGTGCCGACAGATCCGAACACCGGGGAGCTGTTTTTT. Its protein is CASSLVPTDPNTGELFF. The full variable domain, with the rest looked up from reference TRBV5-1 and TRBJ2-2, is KAGVTQTPRYLIKTRGQQVTLSCSPISGHRSVSWYQQTPGQGLQFLFEYFSETQRNKGNFPGRFSGRQFSNSRSEMNVSTLELGDSALYLCASSLVPTDPNTGELFFGEGSRLTVL.